Following are 12 T cell receptor beta chains from one sample sequenced in a study of cytomegalovirus exposure and HLA in healthy donors. The PCR used 60 Vbeta and 13 Jbeta primers. TCRdb keeps only in-frame clones here, not all; method: immunoSEQ multiplex PCR. The sample has about 77,000 clones, approximately 80% seen once. Sequenced input: PBMCs. The receptors were gathered from a man aged 35-49 years in good health and CMV-seronegative.

The rearrangement links TRBV18 to TRBJ2-7; 7 positions agree with TRBD1. The CDR3 has 14 residues. J was trimmed by 1 base and V by 3 bases; bases with no gene match: 3. Germline V gene data show CDR1 as KGHSH and CDR2 as LQKENI. The CDR3 region is CASSPVTGSYEQYF. The CDR3 DNA is TGTGCCAGCTCACCGGTGACAGGGTCCTACGAGCAGTACTTC.

The chain is built from TRBV4-1 and TRBJ2-7; TRBD1 matches at 11 bases. The V segment lost 4 bases and the J segment 0 bases; nucleotides outside the gene matches: 2. The CDR3 consists of 15 residues. Looked up from germline, CDR1 is MGHRA and CDR2 is YSYEKL. The CDR3 DNA is TGCGCCAGCAGCCCGGACAGGGGGCTCTCCTACGAGCAGTACTTC. Amino acid sequence: CASSPDRGLSYEQYF.

V usage is TRBV7-9 and J usage is TRBJ2-1; maybe TRBD2 (6 bases). V was shortened by 6 bases and J by 4 bases, with 19 bases between the two germline ends. This CDR3 has 16 residues. Germline loops: CDR1 SEHNR, CDR2 FQNEAQ (reference sequence). CDR3 DNA sequence: TGTGCCAGCAGTCCCCTCGGGGGTTCATCTTACAATGAGCAGTTCTTC. It is translated as CASSPLGGSSYNEQFF.

The gene calls are TRBV5-1 and TRBJ2-5; TRBD2 matches at 8 bases. The germline V gene encodes CDR1 SGHRS and CDR2 YFSETQ. The V gene end was trimmed by 4 bases and the J gene end by 5 bases; junction bases not matched to a gene: 7. This CDR3 has 14 amino acids. The chain's CDR3 is CASSDNSGGETQYF. In DNA, the CDR3 is TGCGCCAGCAGCGATAACAGCGGGGGTGAGACCCAGTACTTC.

This clone was seen only a few times. The CDR3 region is CASREIQPQHF. As DNA, the CDR3 is TGTGCCAGCAGGGAGATTCAGCCCCAGCATTTT. V gene TRBV6-1 combines with J gene TRBJ1-5; no definite D call. Trimming pared 6 bases from V and 6 bases from J, leaving 6 bases between. The CDR3 is 11 amino acids. From germline, CDR1 is MNHNS and CDR2 SASEGT.

A word on this clone: The junction departs from the called germline gene at one end, perhaps through a read error. This chain links TRBV4-2 with TRBJ2-3; 8 positions match TRBD2. This CDR3 is built from 16 residues. The germline V gene encodes CDR1 LGHNA and CDR2 YNFKEQ. CDR3 sequence: CARSDLTSVSTDTQYF. CDR3 sequence (DNA): TGTGCCCGCAGCGACCTGACTAGCGTCAGCACAGATACGCAGTATTTT.

The chain combines TRBV9 with TRBJ1-5, with TRBD1 matching over 8 bases. After removal of 4 bases from V and 5 bases from J, the junction contained 8 bases not matched to a gene. The length of the CDR3 is 15 residues. CDR1 and CDR2 (germline): SGDLS, YYNGEE. For the CDR3, the DNA is TGTGCCAGCAGCCCGGAGGGACAGGCCGATCAGCCCCAGCATTTT. Amino acids: CASSPEGQADQPQHF.

The rearrangement links TRBV9 to TRBJ2-2, with TRBD1 as a possible D gene (6 bases). The CDR3 has 16 amino acids. Trimming shortened V by 3 bases and J by 6 bases, and 18 bases separated the two germline ends. CDR1 is SGDLS, CDR2 YYNGEE, per germline. The CDR3, as DNA: TGTGCCAGCAGCGCCCGAGGGGACACAACTTCCGGGGAGCTGTTTTTT. Protein sequence: CASSARGDTTSGELFF. Complete variable domain (other parts from reference TRBV9 and TRBJ2-2): DSGVTQTPKHLITATGQRVTLRCSPRSGDLSVYWYQQSLDQGLQFLIQYYNGEERAKGNILERFSAQQFPDLHSELNLSSLELGDSALYFCASSARGDTTSGELFFGEGSRLTVL.

This chain connects TRBV7-3 to TRBJ2-5; the match to TRBD2 covers 9 bases. The DNA end is a closer match to TRBJ2-7, so the J assignment may be wrong. The CDR3 is 15 residues long. The germline V gene has CDR1 SGHTA and CDR2 FQGTGA. CDR3 protein: CASSLLGGGAYEQYF. CDR3 sequence (DNA): TGTGCCAGCAGCTTACTTGGCGGGGGGGCGTACGAGCAGTACTTC.

V is TRBV7-6 and J is TRBJ2-3; tentatively, D is TRBD2 (6 bases). The germline V gene has CDR1 SGHVS and CDR2 FNYEAQ. The CDR3 contains 15 residues. V lost 5 bases and J lost 2, with 14 bases in between. CDR3 nucleotides: TGTGCCAGCAGCCGTCGGAGGGCACTCACAGATACGCAGTATTTT. It codes for CASSRRRALTDTQYF.

J is TRBJ1-1 and V is TRBV6-5, with TRBD1 matching 7 bases. V was pared by 8 bases and J by 8 bases, with 8 bases of the junction left unmatched. CDR3 length: 12 amino acids. The germline CDR1 and CDR2 sequences are MNHEY and SVGAGI. Here the CDR3 reads CASAPLGGEAFF. CDR3 sequence (DNA): TGTGCCAGCGCCCCGCTAGGGGGCGAAGCTTTCTTT.

J is TRBJ2-3 and V is TRBV7-6; maybe TRBD2 (5 bases). The CDR3 spans 14 residues. Deletions cut 4 bases from V and 0 bases from J, with 8 bases between. Per the germline V gene, CDR1 is SGHVS and CDR2 is FNYEAQ. CDR3 in DNA: TGTGCCAGCAGCTCTAGGACTAGCACAGATACGCAGTATTTT. This encodes CASSSRTSTDTQYF.